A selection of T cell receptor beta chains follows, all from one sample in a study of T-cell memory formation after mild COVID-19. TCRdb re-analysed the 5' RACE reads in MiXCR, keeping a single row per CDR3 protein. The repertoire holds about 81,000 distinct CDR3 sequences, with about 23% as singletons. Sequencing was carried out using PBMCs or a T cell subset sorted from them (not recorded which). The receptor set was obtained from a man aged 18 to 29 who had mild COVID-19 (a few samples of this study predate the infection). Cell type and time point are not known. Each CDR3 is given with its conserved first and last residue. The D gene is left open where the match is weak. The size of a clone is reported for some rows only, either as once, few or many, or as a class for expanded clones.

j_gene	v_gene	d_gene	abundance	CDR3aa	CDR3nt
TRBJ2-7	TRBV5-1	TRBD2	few	CASSPTSGGTYEQYF	TGCGCCAGCAGCCCGACTAGCGGGGGGACCTACGAGCAGTACTTC
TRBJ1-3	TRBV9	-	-	CASSADWSSGNTIYF	TGTGCCAGCAGCGCTGACTGGTCCTCTGGAAACACCATATATTTT
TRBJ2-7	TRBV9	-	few	CASSETGMYEQYF	TGTGCCAGCAGCGAAACAGGGATGTACGAGCAGTACTTC
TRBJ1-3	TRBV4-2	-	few	CASSPSGGTSGNTIYF	TGTGCCAGCAGCCCAAGCGGGGGCACATCTGGAAACACCATATATTTT
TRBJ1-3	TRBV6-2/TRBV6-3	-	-	CASSYWDTMSSGNTIYF	TGTGCCAGCAGTTACTGGGACACCATGAGCTCTGGAAACACCATATATTTT
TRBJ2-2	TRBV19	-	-	CASSGSAGELFF	TGTGCCTCCTCAGGGTCGGCCGGGGAGCTGTTTTTT
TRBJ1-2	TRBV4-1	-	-	CASSQTTGGSTYTF	TGCGCCAGCAGCCAAACGACGGGAGGTTCCACTTACACCTTC
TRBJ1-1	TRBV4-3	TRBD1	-	CASSHRLYDRDRGRSEAFF	TGCGCCAGCAGCCACCGACTTTACGACCGGGACAGGGGAAGATCTGAAGCTTTCTTT
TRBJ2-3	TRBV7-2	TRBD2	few	CASRRWGGADTQYF	TGTGCCAGCAGGAGGTGGGGAGGGGCAGATACGCAGTATTTT
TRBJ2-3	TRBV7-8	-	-	CASSLGGPSTDTQYF	TGTGCCAGCAGCTTAGGTGGCCCTAGCACAGATACGCAGTATTTT
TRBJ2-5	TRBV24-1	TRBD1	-	CATSDLGTGSGTQYF	TGTGCCACCAGTGATTTGGGGACAGGGTCCGGGACCCAGTACTTC
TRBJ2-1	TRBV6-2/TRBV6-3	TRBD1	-	CASSYRQGAWNEQFF	TGTGCCAGCAGTTACAGGCAGGGGGCTTGGAATGAGCAGTTCTTC
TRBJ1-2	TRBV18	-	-	CASSSQGTWAARGYTF	TGTGCCAGCTCATCCCAAGGGACCTGGGCTGCGCGTGGCTACACCTTC
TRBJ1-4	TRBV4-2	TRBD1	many	CASSQDRDRGSEKLFF	TGTGCCAGCAGCCAAGATCGGGACAGGGGGAGTGAAAAACTGTTTTTT
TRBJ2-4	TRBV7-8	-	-	CASSLLADPSIQYF	TGTGCCAGCAGCTTGCTGGCCGACCCATCCATTCAGTACTTC
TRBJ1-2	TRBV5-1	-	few	CASSDGGYGYTF	TGCGCCAGCAGCGACGGAGGTTATGGCTACACCTTC
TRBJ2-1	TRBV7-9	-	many	CASTFAYNEQFF	TGTGCCAGCACGTTTGCGTACAATGAGCAGTTCTTC
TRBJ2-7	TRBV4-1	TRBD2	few	CASSQLAGDSYEQYF	TGCGCCAGCAGCCAGCTAGCGGGAGACTCCTACGAGCAGTACTTC
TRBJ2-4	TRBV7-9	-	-	CASSFWERIQYF	TGTGCCAGCAGCTTTTGGGAGCGCATTCAGTACTTC
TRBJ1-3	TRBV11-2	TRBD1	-	CASSPGQGIGNTIYF	TGTGCCAGCAGCCCCGGACAGGGAATTGGAAACACCATATATTTT
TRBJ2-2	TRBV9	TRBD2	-	CASSGPPGLGAGELFF	TGTGCCAGCAGCGGACCTCCGGGACTAGGGGCCGGGGAGCTGTTTTTT
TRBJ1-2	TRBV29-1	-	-	CSVTGSSYGYTF	TGCAGCGTTACAGGGTCCAGCTATGGCTACACCTTC
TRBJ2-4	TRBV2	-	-	CASGRSLGRNIQYF	TGTGCCAGCGGTCGGTCCTTAGGGAGAAACATTCAGTACTTC
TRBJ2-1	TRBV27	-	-	CASMTGLYNEQFF	TGTGCCAGCATGACAGGATTGTACAATGAGCAGTTCTTC
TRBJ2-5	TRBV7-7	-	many	CASSLGSLRQETQYF	TGTGCTAGCAGCTTAGGCAGTCTCCGTCAGGAGACCCAGTACTTC